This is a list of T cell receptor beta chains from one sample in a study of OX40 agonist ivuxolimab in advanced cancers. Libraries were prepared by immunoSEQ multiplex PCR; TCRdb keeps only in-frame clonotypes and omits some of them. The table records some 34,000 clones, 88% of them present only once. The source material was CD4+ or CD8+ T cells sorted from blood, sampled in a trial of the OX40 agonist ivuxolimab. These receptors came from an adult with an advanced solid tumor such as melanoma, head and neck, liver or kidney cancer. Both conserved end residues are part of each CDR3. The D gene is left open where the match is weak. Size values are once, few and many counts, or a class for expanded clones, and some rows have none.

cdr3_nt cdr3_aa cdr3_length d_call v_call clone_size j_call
TGTGCAAGTCGCTCAACCGGGACATGGTACAATGAGCAGTTCTTC CASRSTGTWYNEQFF 15 NA TRBV12-2 NA TRBJ2-1
TGTGCCAGCAGTGACCCAGACAGGGGAACGCGAAATGAGCAGTTCTTC CASSDPDRGTRNEQFF 16 TRBD1 TRBV2 NA TRBJ2-1
TGCAGCGTGGTTGAGTCAGGGGATGAGCAGTTCTTC CSVVESGDEQFF 12 NA TRBV29-1 NA TRBJ2-1
TGTGCCAGCAGTTTTAATCTAGCGGGCAATGAGCAGTTCTTC CASSFNLAGNEQFF 14 TRBD2 TRBV28 NA TRBJ2-1
TGTGCCAGCAGCCGGGACGGAGCATTCAACCGCAATCAGCCCCAGCATTTT CASSRDGAFNRNQPQHF 17 NA TRBV7-6 medium-sized TRBJ1-5
TGTGCCAGCAGTTTAATGGGACCCTTGAACTATGGCTACACCTTC CASSLMGPLNYGYTF 15 NA TRBV27 NA TRBJ1-2
TGTGCCAGCACCCTAGGGAGCGGGAGGTACAATGAGCAGTTCTTC CASTLGSGRYNEQFF 15 TRBD2 TRBV7-9 NA TRBJ2-1
TGTGCCAGCAGCCAAGAGTGGGAGGGAGAGACCCAGTACTTC CASSQEWEGETQYF 14 TRBD2 TRBV4-2 NA TRBJ2-5
TGCGCCAGCAGCCAAGGTCCTGCGGGCAGCTCCTACGAGCAGTACTTC CASSQGPAGSSYEQYF 16 NA TRBV4-1 NA TRBJ2-7
TGTGCCAGCAGCTTAGTCGGGGAGGTGGCGACTGAAGCTTTCTTT CASSLVGEVATEAFF 15 NA TRBV7-6 NA TRBJ1-1
TGTGCCAGCAGCCACCCTTTTGACGAGCAGTACTTC CASSHPFDEQYF 12 NA TRBV14 NA TRBJ2-7
TGTGCCAGCAGCCTCCGACTAGCGGCCCAAGAGACCCAGTACTTC CASSLRLAAQETQYF 15 TRBD2 TRBV7-9 NA TRBJ2-5
TGTGCCAGTAGTATAATGGGGGTATCGGGCACAGATACGCAGTATTTT CASSIMGVSGTDTQYF 16 NA TRBV19 NA TRBJ2-3
TGTGCCAGTAGCGGGGACGTAAGTATGAACACTGAAGCTTTCTTT CASSGDVSMNTEAFF 15 NA TRBV19 NA TRBJ1-1
TGCGCCAGCAGCCAAGCGGCAGGGCCTCACGAGCAGTACTTC CASSQAAGPHEQYF 14 NA TRBV4-1 NA TRBJ2-7
TGTGCCAGCAGTTCCGGATGGAGCTCCTACAATGAGCAGTTCTTC CASSSGWSSYNEQFF 15 NA TRBV27 large TRBJ2-1
TGTGCCAGCAGCTTGCAGGCAGCCGGGACTAGGATCACAGATACGCAGTATTTT CASSLQAAGTRITDTQYF 18 TRBD2 TRBV7-9 NA TRBJ2-3
TGTGCCAGCAACGGATTGAACACTGAAGCTTTCTTT CASNGLNTEAFF 12 NA TRBV11-1 NA TRBJ1-1
TGTGCCAGCAGCCCCACAGGGCTAAACACTGAAGCTTTCTTT CASSPTGLNTEAFF 14 NA TRBV7-6 NA TRBJ1-1
TGTGCCAGCAGTCATAGCTCATATAGCAATCAGCCCCAGCATTTT CASSHSSYSNQPQHF 15 NA TRBV6-6 NA TRBJ1-5
TGCGCCAGCAGTGATTTGGGCCTGTTGGGGGAGCTGTTTTTT CASSDLGLLGELFF 14 NA TRBV10-2 NA TRBJ2-2
TGTGCCAGCAGCGTAGTCGAGGGAGCGGTTGATACGCAGTATTTT CASSVVEGAVDTQYF 15 NA TRBV9 NA TRBJ2-3
TGTGCCAGCAGCTTGCGGGACAGGGATCGTGAGCAGTTCTTC CASSLRDRDREQFF 14 TRBD1 TRBV5-6 NA TRBJ2-1
TGTGCCAGCTCACCACCGCCGGACACCGACTACGAGCAGTACTTC CASSPPPDTDYEQYF 15 NA TRBV18 NA TRBJ2-7
TGCGCCAGCAGCCGGTTGGGCCACTACGAGCAGTACTTC CASSRLGHYEQYF 13 NA TRBV4-3 NA TRBJ2-7
TGTGCCATCAGTGAAGTCGTTCAAGAGACCCAGTACTTC CAISEVVQETQYF 13 NA TRBV10-3 NA TRBJ2-5
TGTGCCAGCAGCTTAGCGCCCCGGGACAGGGCAGTATCCGAGCAGTACTTC CASSLAPRDRAVSEQYF 17 TRBD1 TRBV7-9 NA TRBJ2-7
TGTGCCAGCAGCCCTGTACACTCTGGGGCCAACGTCCTGACTTTC CASSPVHSGANVLTF 15 NA TRBV28 NA TRBJ2-6
TGTGCCAGCTGTATAGCGGGAGAGGTAGAGACCCAGTACTTC CASCIAGEVETQYF 14 TRBD2 TRBV28 NA TRBJ2-5
TGTGCCAGCTCACCGAGGGACAGGGGGGGAGAGACCCAGTACTTC CASSPRDRGGETQYF 15 TRBD1 TRBV18 NA TRBJ2-5
TGTGCCATCAGTGAAAAGGGCACCTACAATGAGCAGTTCTTC CAISEKGTYNEQFF 14 NA TRBV10-3 NA TRBJ2-1
TGTGCCACCAGCACGGAGGGACTAGCGGGACGGACCCAGTACTTC CATSTEGLAGRTQYF 15 TRBD2 TRBV15 NA TRBJ2-5
TGTGCCAGCAGCTTAACGTCGAGCCCTGGGGGAACAGATACGCAGTATTTT CASSLTSSPGGTDTQYF 17 NA TRBV7-3 NA TRBJ2-3
TGTGCCAGCAGTCTGCAGATGAACACTGAAGCTTTCTTT CASSLQMNTEAFF 13 NA TRBV28 once TRBJ1-1
TGTGCCAGCAGCCCAATCCCAAAGGATGAAGCTTTCTTT CASSPIPKDEAFF 13 NA TRBV11-2 NA TRBJ1-1
TGTGCTAGCAGCCCACTAGCCGGGAACCTCTACAATGAGCAGTTCTTC CASSPLAGNLYNEQFF 16 NA TRBV7-7 NA TRBJ2-1
TGTGCCAGCAGTTACCGGGACTCGGACTACAATGAGCAGTTCTTC CASSYRDSDYNEQFF 15 NA TRBV27 NA TRBJ2-1
TGTGCCAGCAGCTTAGGAAGCCATGAGCAGTTCTTC CASSLGSHEQFF 12 NA TRBV7-8 NA TRBJ2-1
TGTGCCAGCAGCAAGGACAGGGGCGGAGAGACCCAGTACTTC CASSKDRGGETQYF 14 TRBD1 TRBV11-1 once TRBJ2-5
TGTGCCAGCAGCTTAGAGGGCGGTTACGAGCAGTACTTC CASSLEGGYEQYF 13 NA TRBV7-2 NA TRBJ2-7
TGTGCCTGGCTCGGGACGGTCAATGAGCAGTTCTTC CAWLGTVNEQFF 12 NA TRBV30 NA TRBJ2-1
TGTGCCAGCAGCTTAGGTGAGTCGGGAGGAAACTACGAGCAGTACTTC CASSLGESGGNYEQYF 16 TRBD2 TRBV13 medium-sized TRBJ2-7
TGTGCCACCAGCAGAGATCCCGAAGGGCCCTATGGCTACACCTTC CATSRDPEGPYGYTF 15 NA TRBV15 NA TRBJ1-2
TGTGCCAGCAGCCATGGGACTGCTGAGCAGTTCTTC CASSHGTAEQFF 12 NA TRBV5-4 NA TRBJ2-1
TGTGCCAGCAGGGCGACCGGGACTAGCGGATACGAGCAGTACTTC CASRATGTSGYEQYF 15 TRBD2 TRBV4-2 few TRBJ2-7
TGCGCCAGCAGCCAAGTTTTTCTAGCCTCAACATATACGCAGTATTTT CASSQVFLASTYTQYF 16 NA TRBV4-1 NA TRBJ2-3
TGTGCCAGCAGCGTAGGAGGCAGTCCTAACTATGGCTACACCTTC CASSVGGSPNYGYTF 15 NA TRBV9 NA TRBJ1-2
TGTGCCAACCCGGAGAGGGGAGGGATGGGGAAAGGTAGGAACACTGAAGCTTTCTTT CANPERGGMGKGRNTEAFF 19 NA TRBV6-7 NA TRBJ1-1
TGTGCCAGTAGTATAGATCTCGGGGGATACGAGCAGTACTTC CASSIDLGGYEQYF 14 NA TRBV19 NA TRBJ2-7
TGTGCCAGCAGCGTACTAGCGGAGACGTACGAGCAGTACTTC CASSVLAETYEQYF 14 TRBD2 TRBV5-6 NA TRBJ2-7
TGTGCCAGCAGCTTAGCCGGATCTAACTATGGCTACACCTTC CASSLAGSNYGYTF 14 NA TRBV11-1 NA TRBJ1-2
TGCGCCAGCAGCCAAGATCCTCACGGAGCTGGAAACACCATATATTTT CASSQDPHGAGNTIYF 16 NA TRBV4-1 once TRBJ1-3
TGTGCCAGCGCCCCTCTCCCTCACTATGGCTACACCTTC CASAPLPHYGYTF 13 NA TRBV6-5 NA TRBJ1-2
TGTGCCAGTAGTGACAGATCCAGGTACGAGCAGTACTTC CASSDRSRYEQYF 13 NA TRBV19 few TRBJ2-7
TGTGCCATCAGAACGGAGGGACCCTACGAGCAGTACTTC CAIRTEGPYEQYF 13 NA TRBV10-3 NA TRBJ2-7